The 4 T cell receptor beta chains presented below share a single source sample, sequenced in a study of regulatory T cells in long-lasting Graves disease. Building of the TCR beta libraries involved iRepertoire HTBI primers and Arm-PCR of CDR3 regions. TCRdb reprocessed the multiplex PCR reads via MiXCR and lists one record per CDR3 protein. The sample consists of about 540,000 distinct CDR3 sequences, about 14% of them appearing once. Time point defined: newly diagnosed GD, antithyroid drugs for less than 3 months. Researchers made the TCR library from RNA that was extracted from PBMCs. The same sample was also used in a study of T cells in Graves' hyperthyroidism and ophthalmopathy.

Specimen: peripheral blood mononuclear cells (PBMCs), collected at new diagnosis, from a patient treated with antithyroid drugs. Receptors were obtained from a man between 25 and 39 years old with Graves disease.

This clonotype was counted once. The CDR3, as DNA: TGTGCCAGCAGCCCGGACCGGGGCAGGGGGTATCGGCCCCAGCATTTT. As protein: CASSPDRGRGYRPQHF. The gene calls are TRBV7-8 and TRBJ1-5, with TRBD1 identical over 7 bases. The CDR3 length is 16 residues. The V segment lost 5 bases and the J segment 9 bases; nucleotides outside the gene matches: 16. Germline lookup yields CDR1 SGHVS and CDR2 FQNEAQ.

For the CDR3, the DNA is TGTGCCACCAGTCGACTAGCGGGGGATTTCACAGATACGCAGTATTTT. Translation: CATSRLAGDFTDTQYF. The V call is TRBV24-1, the J call TRBJ2-3; 12 nucleotides align to TRBD2. The CDR3 has 16 residues. Per the germline V gene, CDR1 is KGHDR and CDR2 is SFDVKD. The ends lost 6 bases at V and 2 bases at J; junction bases unmatched: 5.

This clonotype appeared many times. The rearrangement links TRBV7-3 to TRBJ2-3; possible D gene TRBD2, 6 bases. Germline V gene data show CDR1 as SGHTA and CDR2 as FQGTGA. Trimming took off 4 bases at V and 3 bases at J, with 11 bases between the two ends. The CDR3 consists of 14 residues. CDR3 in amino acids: CASSSRDSTDTQYF. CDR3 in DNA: TGTGCCAGCAGCTCCCGGGACTCAACAGATACGCAGTATTTT. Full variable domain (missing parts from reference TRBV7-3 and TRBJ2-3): GAGVSQTPSNKVTEKGKYVELRCDPISGHTALYWYRQSLGQGPEFLIYFQGTGAADDSGLPNDRFFAVRPEGSVSTLKIQRTERGDSAVYLCASSSRDSTDTQYFGPGTRLTVL.

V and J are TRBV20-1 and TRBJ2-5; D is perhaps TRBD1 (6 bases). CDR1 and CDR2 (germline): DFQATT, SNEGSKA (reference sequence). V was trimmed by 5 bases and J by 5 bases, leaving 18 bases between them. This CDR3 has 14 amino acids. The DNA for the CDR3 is TGCAGTGCTCGGAGGCCAGGGGCTGGGGAGACCCAGTACTTC. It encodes CSARRPGAGETQYF.